This is a list of T cell receptor beta chains from one sample in a study of cytomegalovirus exposure and HLA in healthy donors. TCRdb keeps only in-frame clones here, not all; method: immunoSEQ multiplex PCR. Of roughly 130,000 clones in the sample, 88% were seen once. Sequencing was done on a sample of PBMCs. Every receptor here comes from a young man in good health and CMV-seronegative. Each CDR3 is given with its conserved first and last residue. A D gene is named only where the DNA matches it firmly. Clone sizes are given selectively: once, few, many, or a class where the clone is expanded.

V	size	D	J	CDR3	DNA
TRBV9	few	-	TRBJ2-1	CASSVATRGNEQFF	TGTGCCAGCAGCGTAGCTACTCGGGGGAATGAGCAGTTCTTC
TRBV5-6	-	TRBD2	TRBJ2-4	CASSPQAGGINIQYF	TGTGCCAGCAGCCCTCAAGCGGGAGGTATAAACATTCAGTACTTC
TRBV9	-	-	TRBJ1-1	CASSVVSSLWRMGDFSTEAFF	TGTGCCAGCAGCGTAGTTAGCAGTTTGTGGAGGATGGGCGATTTCAGCACTGAAGCTTTCTTT
TRBV11-3	-	TRBD2	TRBJ2-1	CASSLGGTSGYNEQFF	TGTGCCAGCAGCTTAGGGGGGACTAGCGGGTACAATGAGCAGTTCTTC
TRBV12-5	-	TRBD2	TRBJ2-7	CASGGGRDSYEQYF	TGTGCTAGTGGGGGCGGGAGGGACTCCTACGAGCAGTACTTC
TRBV4-1	-	-	TRBJ2-5	CASSQLRLKQETQYF	TGCGCCAGCAGCCAGTTGCGGCTTAAACAAGAGACCCAGTACTTC
TRBV6-6	-	TRBD1	TRBJ2-7	CASRGQGSSYEQYF	TGTGCCAGCAGAGGACAGGGGAGCTCCTACGAGCAGTACTTC
TRBV7-6	-	TRBD2	TRBJ2-7	CASSQGLGTAYEQYF	TGTGCCAGCAGTCAAGGACTAGGAACGGCGTACGAGCAGTACTTC
TRBV5-1	-	TRBD2	TRBJ2-1	CASTLAGDSYNEQFF	TGCGCCAGCACCCTAGCGGGAGATTCCTACAATGAGCAGTTCTTC
TRBV12-5	-	-	TRBJ1-3	CASGLFRLQSLSGNTIYF	TGTGCTAGTGGTTTGTTCAGACTGCAAAGCCTCTCTGGAAACACCATATATTTT
TRBV7-2	-	TRBD2	TRBJ2-1	CASSHGTSRTYNEQFF	TGTGCCAGCAGCCACGGGACTAGCAGAACCTACAATGAGCAGTTCTTC
TRBV7-2	-	-	TRBJ2-7	CASSVGLAWEQYF	TGTGCCAGCAGCGTGGGACTGGCCTGGGAGCAGTACTTC
TRBV6-6	-	TRBD2	TRBJ2-1	CASTSPGTSDEQFF	TGTGCCAGCACCTCCCCCGGGACTAGCGATGAGCAGTTCTTC
TRBV13	-	-	TRBJ1-4	CASSSKYRATNEKLFF	TGTGCCAGCAGCTCCAAATACAGGGCAACTAATGAAAAACTGTTTTTT
TRBV5-6	few	-	TRBJ1-5	CASSTGGNQPQHF	TGTGCCAGCTCAACAGGTGGCAATCAGCCCCAGCATTTT
TRBV6-5	-	-	TRBJ2-1	CASRNGPRGNEQFF	TGTGCCAGCAGAAACGGGCCAAGGGGCAATGAGCAGTTCTTC
TRBV11-2	-	-	TRBJ2-5	CASSLEFPRDETQYF	TGTGCCAGCAGCTTAGAATTTCCGCGTGATGAGACCCAGTACTTC
TRBV9	-	TRBD1	TRBJ1-5	CASSSGQGSQPQHF	TGTGCCAGCAGCAGCGGACAGGGAAGTCAGCCCCAGCATTTT
TRBV11-2	-	TRBD1	TRBJ2-1	CASSMRTGGYNNEQFF	TGTGCCAGCAGCATGCGGACAGGGGGCTACAACAATGAGCAGTTCTTC
TRBV7-9	-	-	TRBJ1-2	CASSPRGLGYTF	TGTGCCAGCAGCCCTAGGGGCCTCGGCTACACCTTC
TRBV4-3	-	TRBD1	TRBJ2-7	CASSHLGTDIYEQYF	TGCGCCAGCAGCCACCTCGGGACAGACATCTACGAGCAGTACTTC
TRBV7-9	-	-	TRBJ1-5	CASSLGAADSNQPQHF	TGTGCCAGCAGCTTAGGGGCAGCAGATAGCAATCAGCCCCAGCATTTT
TRBV4-2	-	TRBD2	TRBJ2-5	CASSLLAGESVETQYF	TGTGCCAGCAGTCTCCTAGCGGGAGAAAGTGTGGAGACCCAGTACTTC
TRBV5-4	-	TRBD1	TRBJ2-2	CASSSGGTGGSGGELFF	TGTGCCAGCAGCTCTGGAGGGACAGGGGGCTCTGGCGGGGAGCTGTTTTTT
TRBV7-8	-	-	TRBJ2-7	CASSSPQGGSEQYF	TGTGCCAGCAGCTCCCCCCAGGGAGGTAGCGAGCAGTACTTC
TRBV7-9	once	TRBD1	TRBJ2-7	CASSTDGTGQQYF	TGTGCCAGCAGCACCGACGGGACAGGGCAGCAGTACTTC
TRBV5-1	-	TRBD1	TRBJ1-2	CASSLVPGGAVGYTF	TGCGCCAGCAGCTTGGTGCCAGGGGGCGCCGTTGGCTACACCTTC
TRBV7-2	once	TRBD1	TRBJ1-1	CASSPRTGGNTEAFF	TGTGCCAGCAGCCCCAGGACAGGGGGGAACACTGAAGCTTTCTTT
TRBV2	-	TRBD1	TRBJ2-7	CASSQGTGIAEQYF	TGTGCCAGCAGTCAAGGGACAGGGATCGCCGAGCAGTACTTC
TRBV4-3	-	TRBD2	TRBJ2-7	CASSQDGRGGHGYEQYF	TGCGCCAGCAGCCAAGACGGCCGGGGAGGGCATGGCTACGAGCAGTACTTC
TRBV29-1	-	-	TRBJ1-3	CSVESGNTIYF	TGCAGCGTTGAAAGCGGAAACACCATATATTTT
TRBV6-5	once	-	TRBJ1-3	CASMRSYSGNTIYF	TGTGCCAGCATGCGATCCTACTCTGGAAACACCATATATTTT